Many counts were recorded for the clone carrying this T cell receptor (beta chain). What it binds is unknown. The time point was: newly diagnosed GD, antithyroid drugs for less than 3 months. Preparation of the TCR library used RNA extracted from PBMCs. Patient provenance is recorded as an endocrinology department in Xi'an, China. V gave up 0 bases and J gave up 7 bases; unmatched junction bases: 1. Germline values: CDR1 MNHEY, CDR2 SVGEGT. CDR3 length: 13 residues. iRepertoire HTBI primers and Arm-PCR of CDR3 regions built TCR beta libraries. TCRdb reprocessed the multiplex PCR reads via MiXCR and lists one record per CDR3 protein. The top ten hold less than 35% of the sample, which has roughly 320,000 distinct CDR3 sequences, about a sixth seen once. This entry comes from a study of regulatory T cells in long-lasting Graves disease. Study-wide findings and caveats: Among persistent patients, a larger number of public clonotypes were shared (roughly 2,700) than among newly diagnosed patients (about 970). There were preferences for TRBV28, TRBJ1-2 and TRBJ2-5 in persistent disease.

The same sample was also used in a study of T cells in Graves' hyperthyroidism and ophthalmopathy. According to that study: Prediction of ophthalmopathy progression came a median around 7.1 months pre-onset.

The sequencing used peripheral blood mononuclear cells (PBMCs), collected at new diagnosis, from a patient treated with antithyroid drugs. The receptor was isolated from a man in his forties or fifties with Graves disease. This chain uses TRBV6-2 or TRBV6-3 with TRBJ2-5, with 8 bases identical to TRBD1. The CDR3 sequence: CASSYSDRATQYF. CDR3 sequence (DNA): TGTGCCAGCAGTTACTCGGACAGGGCGACCCAGTACTTC.